This T cell receptor (beta chain) emerged from a study of vaccination effects on CD4 cells after COVID-19. The V gene lost 2 bases and the J gene lost 4 bases, with 11 bases spanning the gap. Germline assignment: CDR1 MNHNS and CDR2 SASEGT. This CDR3 is 14 amino acids long. Under the ViraFEST assay, PBMC were stimulated with viral peptide pools so that antigen-specific CD4+ T cells expanded. Sequencing was performed afterwards. Following 10 days of culture, CD4+ T cells were isolated. Recipients of the vaccine had no prior SARS-CoV-2 infection and negative nucleocapsid antibodies. The repertoire was sequenced with immunoSEQ multiplex PCR; TCRdb's copy has only in-frame clones and lacks some. The data contain around 63,000 clones, less than 80% of them seen just once; the ten biggest clones take up roughly 4%. Of note for this clone: The target antigen is unknown.

This receptor was obtained from a human donor who received a COVID-19 vaccine. Sequenced here: CD4+ T cells from PBMCs cultured with HCoV-OC43 spike peptides, sampled before COVID-19 vaccination. This sample's subset: HCoV-OC43 spike overlapping peptide pool stimulation. J is TRBJ1-1 and V is TRBV6-1, with D perhaps matching TRBD1 (5 bases). In DNA, the CDR3 is TGTGCCAGCAGTGAAACTGGGGGGGGCACTGAAGCTTTCTTT. Translating gives CASSETGGGTEAFF.